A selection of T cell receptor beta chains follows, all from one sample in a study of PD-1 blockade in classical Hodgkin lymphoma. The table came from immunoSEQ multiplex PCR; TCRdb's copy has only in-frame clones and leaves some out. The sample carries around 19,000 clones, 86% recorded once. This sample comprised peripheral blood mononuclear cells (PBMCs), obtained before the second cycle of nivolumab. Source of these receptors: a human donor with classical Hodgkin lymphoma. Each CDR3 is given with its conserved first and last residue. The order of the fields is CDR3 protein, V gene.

cdr3_aa: CASSFGGNTGELFF; v_call: TRBV5-1
cdr3_aa: CASSQVTSPYEQYF; v_call: TRBV4-2
cdr3_aa: CASSPVSTDTQYF; v_call: TRBV10-2
cdr3_aa: CASSSLTPDRGRADTQYF; v_call: TRBV7-8
cdr3_aa: CASRNTPGSNGYTF; v_call: TRBV5-1
cdr3_aa: CASSSTKTIYF; v_call: TRBV7-9
cdr3_aa: CASRSTSGGFYEQYF; v_call: TRBV6-5
cdr3_aa: CASRGGQTNQPQHF; v_call: TRBV6-6
cdr3_aa: CASSQSLGRLSGNTIYF; v_call: TRBV4-3
cdr3_aa: CASSLAGTGVTGELFF; v_call: TRBV5-1
cdr3_aa: CASSFGDSYGYTF; v_call: TRBV27
cdr3_aa: CASSLVGLLDF; v_call: TRBV7-9
cdr3_aa: CASSSMGQSNTEAFF; v_call: TRBV5-1
cdr3_aa: CASSLRDTGSGNTIYF; v_call: TRBV5-4
cdr3_aa: CASSYGTGFNYEQYF; v_call: TRBV5-4
cdr3_aa: CASSLFSDTGYGYTF; v_call: TRBV13
cdr3_aa: CASTKRRGQGIFTQTTNEKLFF; v_call: TRBV21-1
cdr3_aa: CASSYGSDEAFF; v_call: TRBV6-6
cdr3_aa: CASSPLGQKGYGYTF; v_call: TRBV6-4
cdr3_aa: CASGHGASGETQYF; v_call: TRBV12-5
cdr3_aa: CASIRGVNEKLFF; v_call: TRBV2
cdr3_aa: CASSLGGVMAEAFF; v_call: TRBV5-1
cdr3_aa: CASSLGASSYEQYF; v_call: TRBV7-9
cdr3_aa: CANANRGSYNEQFF; v_call: TRBV10-3
cdr3_aa: CASSFSTGTGDEQYF; v_call: TRBV7-8
cdr3_aa: CASSPGTGNGYTF; v_call: TRBV5-1
cdr3_aa: CASRRGALATNEKLFF; v_call: TRBV19
cdr3_aa: CASMKPGGYEQYF; v_call: TRBV6-5
cdr3_aa: CASSVATSGGVTSTDTQYF; v_call: TRBV9
cdr3_aa: CASSSLGGEQYF; v_call: TRBV6-5
cdr3_aa: CASSLPGPLRSQNTEAFF; v_call: TRBV27
cdr3_aa: CASSLDPGTHTEAFF; v_call: TRBV5-1
cdr3_aa: CASAPLNTGELFF; v_call: TRBV27
cdr3_aa: CASSQTGSSGNTIYF; v_call: TRBV14
cdr3_aa: CASSAGLETQYF; v_call: TRBV5-1
cdr3_aa: CASSPGHYEQYF; v_call: TRBV5-1
cdr3_aa: CASSSRGGMNTEAFF; v_call: TRBV6-5